This TCR beta chain appears in the sequencing data of a study of CXCR3-negative and CXCR3-positive naive CD8 T cells. The authors prepared UMI-labeled TRB cDNA libraries by 5' RACE. TCRdb reprocessed the 5' RACE reads and stores each CDR3 protein as one record, lacking DNA. The table lists about 120,000 distinct CDR3 sequences. Sequenced material: naive CXCR3- CD8+ T cells from blood. Noted subset: CD45RO-CCR7+CD27+CD95- naive CD8+ T cells lacking CXCR3 (TNR3-). The source of this sequence is a human donor in good health. Some clones in this sample may be carry-over from other donors' samples.

CDR3 residues: CSAKIKDSSYEQYF. The J gene is TRBJ2-7, the V gene TRBV20-1. In germline, CDR1 is DFQATT, CDR2 SNEGSKA (reference sequence). The length of the CDR3 is 14 residues.